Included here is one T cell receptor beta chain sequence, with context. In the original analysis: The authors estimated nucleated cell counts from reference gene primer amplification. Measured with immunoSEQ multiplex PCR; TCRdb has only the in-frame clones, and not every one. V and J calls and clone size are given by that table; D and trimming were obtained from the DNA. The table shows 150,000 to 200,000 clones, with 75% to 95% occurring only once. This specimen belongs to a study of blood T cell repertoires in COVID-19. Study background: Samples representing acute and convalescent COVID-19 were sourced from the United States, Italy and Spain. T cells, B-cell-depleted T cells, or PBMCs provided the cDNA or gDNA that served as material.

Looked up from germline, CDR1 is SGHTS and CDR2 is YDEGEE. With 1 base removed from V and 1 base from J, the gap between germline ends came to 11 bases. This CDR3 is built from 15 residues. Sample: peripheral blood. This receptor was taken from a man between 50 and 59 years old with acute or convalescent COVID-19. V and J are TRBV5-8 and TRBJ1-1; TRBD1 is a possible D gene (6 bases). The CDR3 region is CASSLNRQANTEAFF. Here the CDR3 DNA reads TGTGCCAGCAGCTTGAACCGACAGGCGAACACTGAAGCTTTCTTT.